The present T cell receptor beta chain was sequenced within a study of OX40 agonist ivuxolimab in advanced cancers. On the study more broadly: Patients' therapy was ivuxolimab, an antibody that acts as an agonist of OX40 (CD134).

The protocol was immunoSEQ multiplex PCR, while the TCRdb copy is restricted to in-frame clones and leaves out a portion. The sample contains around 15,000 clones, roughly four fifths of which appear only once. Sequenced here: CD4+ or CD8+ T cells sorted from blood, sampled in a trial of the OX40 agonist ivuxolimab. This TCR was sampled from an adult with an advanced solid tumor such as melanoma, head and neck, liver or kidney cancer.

The CDR3 sequence is CASRGGGDYEQYF. The CDR3 nucleotides are TGTGCCAGTAGAGGAGGTGGTGACTACGAGCAGTACTTC. V usage is TRBV19 and J usage is TRBJ2-7; TRBD2 might be the D (5 bases). V was cut by 6 bases and J by 3 bases, with 12 bases left in between. The germline V gene has CDR1 LNHDA and CDR2 SQIVND (reference sequence). CDR3 length: 13 residues.